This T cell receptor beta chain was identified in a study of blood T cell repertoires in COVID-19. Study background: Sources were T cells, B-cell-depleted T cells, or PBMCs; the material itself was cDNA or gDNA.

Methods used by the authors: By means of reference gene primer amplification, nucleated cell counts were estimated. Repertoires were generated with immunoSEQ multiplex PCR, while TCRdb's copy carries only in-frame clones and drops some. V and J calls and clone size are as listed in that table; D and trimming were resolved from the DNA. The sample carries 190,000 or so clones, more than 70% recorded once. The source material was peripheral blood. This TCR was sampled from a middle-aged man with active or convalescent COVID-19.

The DNA for the CDR3 is TGTGCCAGCAGCGTAGGGGGGACTACGTCCTACGAGCAGTACTTC. This encodes CASSVGGTTSYEQYF. This sequence joins TRBV9 and TRBJ2-7; TRBD2 matches at 7 bases. Germline loops: CDR1 SGDLS, CDR2 YYNGEE. The CDR3 has 15 residues. Trimming took 0 bases from V and 1 from J; bases not matched to a gene: 4.